A single T cell receptor (beta chain) is shown here with its context. This specimen belongs to a study of cytomegalovirus exposure and HLA in healthy donors. The PCR contained 60 Vbeta and 13 Jbeta primers. TCRdb keeps only in-frame clones here, not all; method: immunoSEQ multiplex PCR. The repertoire has 75,000 to 95,000 clones, around 78% of them found once; the top ten carry approximately 4%. Germline-derived CDR1 and CDR2 are SGHVS and FNYEAQ. The CDR3 is 15 residues long. Trimming pared 0 bases from V and 4 bases from J, leaving 10 bases between. Sequencing input: PBMCs. This chain connects TRBV7-6 to TRBJ1-5; weak D call: TRBD1 (6 bases). The TCR originated in a male donor in good health and CMV-seropositive. The CDR3 spells CASSLAAGANQPQHF. Here the CDR3 DNA reads TGTGCCAGCAGCTTAGCGGCGGGGGCGAATCAGCCCCAGCATTTT.